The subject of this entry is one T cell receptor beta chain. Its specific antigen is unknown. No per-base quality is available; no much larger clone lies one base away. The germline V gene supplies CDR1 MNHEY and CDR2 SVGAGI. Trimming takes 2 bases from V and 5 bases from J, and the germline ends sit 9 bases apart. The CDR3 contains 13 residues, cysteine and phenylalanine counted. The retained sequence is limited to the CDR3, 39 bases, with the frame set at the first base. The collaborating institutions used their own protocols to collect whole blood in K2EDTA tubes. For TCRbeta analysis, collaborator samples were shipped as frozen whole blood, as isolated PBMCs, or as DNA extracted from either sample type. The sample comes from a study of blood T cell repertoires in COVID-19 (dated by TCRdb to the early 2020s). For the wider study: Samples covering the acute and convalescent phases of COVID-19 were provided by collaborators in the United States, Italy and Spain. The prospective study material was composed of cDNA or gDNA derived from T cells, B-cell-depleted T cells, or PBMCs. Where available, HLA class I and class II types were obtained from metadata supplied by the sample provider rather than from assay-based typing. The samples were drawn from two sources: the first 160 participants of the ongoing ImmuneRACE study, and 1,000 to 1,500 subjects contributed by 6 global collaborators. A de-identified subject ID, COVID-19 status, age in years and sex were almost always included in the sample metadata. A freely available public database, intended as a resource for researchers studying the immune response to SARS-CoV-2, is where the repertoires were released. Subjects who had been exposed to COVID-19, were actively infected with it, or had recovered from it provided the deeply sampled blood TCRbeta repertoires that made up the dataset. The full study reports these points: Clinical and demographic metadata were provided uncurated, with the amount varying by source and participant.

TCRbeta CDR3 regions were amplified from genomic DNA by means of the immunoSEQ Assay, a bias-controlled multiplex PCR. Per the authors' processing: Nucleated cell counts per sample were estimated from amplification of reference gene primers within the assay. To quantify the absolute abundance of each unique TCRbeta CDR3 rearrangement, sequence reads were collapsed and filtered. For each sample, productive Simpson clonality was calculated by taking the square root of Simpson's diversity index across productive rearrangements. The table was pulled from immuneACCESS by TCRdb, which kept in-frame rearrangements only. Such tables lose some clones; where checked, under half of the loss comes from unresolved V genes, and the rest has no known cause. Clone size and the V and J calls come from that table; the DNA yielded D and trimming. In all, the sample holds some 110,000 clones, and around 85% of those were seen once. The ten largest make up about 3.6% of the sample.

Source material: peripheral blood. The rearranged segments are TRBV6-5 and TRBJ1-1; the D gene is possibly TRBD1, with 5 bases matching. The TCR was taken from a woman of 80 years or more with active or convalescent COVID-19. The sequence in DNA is TGTGCCAGCAGTTACGAGGGGAGGACTGAAGCTTTCTTT. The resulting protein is CASSYEGRTEAFF.